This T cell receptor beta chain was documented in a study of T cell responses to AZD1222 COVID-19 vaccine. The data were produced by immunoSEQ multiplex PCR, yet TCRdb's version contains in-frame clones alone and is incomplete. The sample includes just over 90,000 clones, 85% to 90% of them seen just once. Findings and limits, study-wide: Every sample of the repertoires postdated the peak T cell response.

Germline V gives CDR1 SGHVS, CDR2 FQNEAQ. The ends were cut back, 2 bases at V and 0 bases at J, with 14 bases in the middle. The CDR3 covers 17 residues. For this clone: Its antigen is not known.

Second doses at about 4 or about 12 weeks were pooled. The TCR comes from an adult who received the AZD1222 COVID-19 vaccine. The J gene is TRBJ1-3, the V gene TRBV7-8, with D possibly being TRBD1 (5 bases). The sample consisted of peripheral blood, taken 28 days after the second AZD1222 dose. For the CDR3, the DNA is TGTGCCAGCAGCTTACGTTTCCCGGGGCTCTCTGGAAACACCATATATTTT. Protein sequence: CASSLRFPGLSGNTIYF.